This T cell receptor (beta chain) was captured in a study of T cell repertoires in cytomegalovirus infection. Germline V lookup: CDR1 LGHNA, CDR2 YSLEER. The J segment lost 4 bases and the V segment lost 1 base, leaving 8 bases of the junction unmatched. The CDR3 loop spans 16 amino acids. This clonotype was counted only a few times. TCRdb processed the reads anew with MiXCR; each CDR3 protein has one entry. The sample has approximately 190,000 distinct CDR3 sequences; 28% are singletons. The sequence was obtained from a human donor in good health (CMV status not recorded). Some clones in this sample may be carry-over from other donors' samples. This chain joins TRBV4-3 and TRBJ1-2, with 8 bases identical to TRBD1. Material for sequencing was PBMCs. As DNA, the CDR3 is TGCGCCAGCAGCCAAGTCTCCGGACAGGGTTTCTATGGCTACACCTTC. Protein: CASSQVSGQGFYGYTF.